Shown below are 2 T cell receptor beta chains from a single sample sequenced in a study of T cell repertoires in cytomegalovirus infection. Their specific antigens are unknown. TCRdb ran MiXCR on the reads and lists one entry per CDR3 protein. Here the sample spans some 800,000 distinct CDR3 sequences, 25% to 35% being singletons. The sequencing here drew on cultured CD8+ T cells from PBMCs, taken from culture after CMV antigen stimulation. The receptors stem from a human donor in good health (CMV status not recorded). Some clones in this sample may be carry-over from other donors' samples.

V gene TRBV7-9 combines with J gene TRBJ2-3, with D tentatively TRBD2 (6 bases). Trimming removed 4 bases at V and 2 bases at J, with 31 bases between. CDR1 SEHNR and CDR2 FQNEAQ come from the germline V gene (reference sequence). The CDR3 length is 21 residues. CDR3 sequence: CASSSKPGVDYQISHTDTQYF. CDR3 in DNA: TGTGCCAGCAGCTCGAAACCGGGAGTGGACTACCAAATTTCCCACACAGATACGCAGTATTTT.

The chain joins TRBV7-8 to TRBJ2-3, with 13 nucleotides matching TRBD2. CDR1 and CDR2 from the germline V gene are SGHVS and FQNEAQ. The CDR3 has 17 residues. Germline trimming cut 5 bases from V and 3 bases from J; bases unmatched to any gene: 8. CDR3 DNA: TGTGCCAGCAGCCCCCGACTAGCGGGGGGTGGGACAGATACGCAGTATTTT. Translation: CASSPRLAGGGTDTQYF.